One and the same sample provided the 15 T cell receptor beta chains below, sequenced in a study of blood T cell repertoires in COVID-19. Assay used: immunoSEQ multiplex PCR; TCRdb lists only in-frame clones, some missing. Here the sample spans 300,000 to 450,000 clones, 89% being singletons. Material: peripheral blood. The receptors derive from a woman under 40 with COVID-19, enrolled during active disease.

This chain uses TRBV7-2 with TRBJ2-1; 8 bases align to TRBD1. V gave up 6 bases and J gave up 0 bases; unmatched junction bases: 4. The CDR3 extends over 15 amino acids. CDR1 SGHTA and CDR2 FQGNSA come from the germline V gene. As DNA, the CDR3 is TGTGCCAGCAGGACAGGGGTGAGCTCCTACAATGAGCAGTTCTTC. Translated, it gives CASRTGVSSYNEQFF.

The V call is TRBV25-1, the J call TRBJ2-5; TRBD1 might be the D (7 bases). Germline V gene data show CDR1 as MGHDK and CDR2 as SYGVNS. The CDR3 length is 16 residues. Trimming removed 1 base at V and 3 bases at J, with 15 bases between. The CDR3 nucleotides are TGTGCCAGCAGTGAATCAGGGGGGCTAAGGGAAGAGACCCAGTACTTC. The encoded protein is CASSESGGLREETQYF. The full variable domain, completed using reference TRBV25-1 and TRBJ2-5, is EADIYQTPRYLVIGTGKKITLECSQTMGHDKMYWYQQDPGMELHLIHYSYGVNSTEKGDLSSESTVSRIRTEHFPLTLESARPSHTSQYLCASSESGGLREETQYFGPGTRLLVL.

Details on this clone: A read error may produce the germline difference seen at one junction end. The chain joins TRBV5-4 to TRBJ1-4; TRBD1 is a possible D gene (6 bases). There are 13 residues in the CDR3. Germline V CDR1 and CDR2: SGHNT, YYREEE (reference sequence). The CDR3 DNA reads TGTGCCAGCAGCGCGGGGGGGCAGTTCCACCCGGTTTTT. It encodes CASSAGGQFHPVF.

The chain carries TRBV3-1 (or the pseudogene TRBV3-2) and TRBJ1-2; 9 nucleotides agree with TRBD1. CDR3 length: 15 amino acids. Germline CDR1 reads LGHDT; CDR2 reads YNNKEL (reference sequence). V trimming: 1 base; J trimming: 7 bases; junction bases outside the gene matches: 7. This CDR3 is CASSQVGTGLSGYTF. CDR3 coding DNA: TGTGCCAGCAGCCAAGTAGGGACAGGGCTGTCTGGCTACACCTTC.

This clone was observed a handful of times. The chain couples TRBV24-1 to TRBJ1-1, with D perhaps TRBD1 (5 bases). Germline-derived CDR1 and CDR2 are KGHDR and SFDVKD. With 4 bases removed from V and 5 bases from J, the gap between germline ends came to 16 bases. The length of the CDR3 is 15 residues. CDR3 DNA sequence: TGTGCCACCAGTGACTCCTCTGGCCCAGGGACTGAAGCTTTCTTT. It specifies CATSDSSGPGTEAFF.

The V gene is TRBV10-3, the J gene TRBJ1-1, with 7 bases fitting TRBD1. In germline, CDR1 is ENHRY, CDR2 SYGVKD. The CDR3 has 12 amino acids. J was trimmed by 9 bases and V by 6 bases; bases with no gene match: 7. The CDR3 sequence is CAIRDDREQAFF. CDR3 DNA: TGTGCCATCAGAGACGACAGGGAGCAAGCTTTCTTT.

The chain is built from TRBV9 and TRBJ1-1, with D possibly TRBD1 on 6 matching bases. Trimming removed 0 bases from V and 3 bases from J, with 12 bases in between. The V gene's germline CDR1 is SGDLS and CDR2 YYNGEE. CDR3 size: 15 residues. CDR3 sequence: CASSVVAQGHTEAFF. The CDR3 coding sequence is TGTGCCAGCAGCGTAGTCGCACAGGGCCACACTGAAGCTTTCTTT. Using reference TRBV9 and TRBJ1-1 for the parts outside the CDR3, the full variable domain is DSGVTQTPKHLITATGQRVTLRCSPRSGDLSVYWYQQSLDQGLQFLIQYYNGEERAKGNILERFSAQQFPDLHSELNLSSLELGDSALYFCASSVVAQGHTEAFFGQGTRLTVV.

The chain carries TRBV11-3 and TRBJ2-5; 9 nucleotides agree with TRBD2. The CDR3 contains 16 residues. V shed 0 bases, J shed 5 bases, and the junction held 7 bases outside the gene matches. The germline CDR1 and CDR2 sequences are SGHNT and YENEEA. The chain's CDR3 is CASSLDSASGTETQYF. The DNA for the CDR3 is TGTGCCAGCAGCTTAGATAGCGCTAGCGGGACGGAGACCCAGTACTTC.

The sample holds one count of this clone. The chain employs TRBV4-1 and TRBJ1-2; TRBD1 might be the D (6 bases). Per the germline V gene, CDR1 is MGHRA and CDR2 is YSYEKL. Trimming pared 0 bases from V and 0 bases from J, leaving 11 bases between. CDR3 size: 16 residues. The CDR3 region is CASSQDGTLANYGYTF. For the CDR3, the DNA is TGCGCCAGCAGCCAAGATGGGACATTAGCTAACTATGGCTACACCTTC.

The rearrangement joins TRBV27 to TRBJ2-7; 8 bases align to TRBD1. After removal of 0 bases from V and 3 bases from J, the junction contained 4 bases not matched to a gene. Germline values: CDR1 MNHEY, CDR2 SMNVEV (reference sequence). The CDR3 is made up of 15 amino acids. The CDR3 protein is CASSLSATGGYEQYF. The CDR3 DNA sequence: TGTGCCAGCAGTTTATCCGCTACAGGGGGCTACGAGCAGTACTTC.

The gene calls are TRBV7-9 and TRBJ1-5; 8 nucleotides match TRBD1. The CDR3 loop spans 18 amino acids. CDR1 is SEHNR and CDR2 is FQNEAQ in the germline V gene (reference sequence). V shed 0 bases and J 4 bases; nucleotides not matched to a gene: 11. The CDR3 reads CASSLAVAPGGANQPQHF. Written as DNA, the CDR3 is TGTGCCAGCAGCTTAGCGGTCGCGCCAGGGGGCGCAAATCAGCCCCAGCATTTT.

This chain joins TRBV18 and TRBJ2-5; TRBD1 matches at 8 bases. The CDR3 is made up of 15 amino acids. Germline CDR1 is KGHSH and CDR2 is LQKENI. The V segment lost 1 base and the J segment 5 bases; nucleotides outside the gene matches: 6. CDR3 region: CASSPLQGAGETQYF. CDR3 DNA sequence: TGTGCCAGCTCACCACTCCAGGGGGCTGGTGAGACCCAGTACTTC.

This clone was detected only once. The CDR3 region has the DNA TGTGCCAGCAGCCCCCCAAACCGGAGGGCCGCCTATGGCTACACCTTC. Translating it yields CASSPPNRRAAYGYTF. J is TRBJ1-2 and V is TRBV7-2, with D unclear. The CDR3 extends over 16 amino acids. Trimming took 5 bases from V and 4 from J, leaving 20 bases between them. Looked up from germline, CDR1 is SGHTA and CDR2 is FQGNSA.

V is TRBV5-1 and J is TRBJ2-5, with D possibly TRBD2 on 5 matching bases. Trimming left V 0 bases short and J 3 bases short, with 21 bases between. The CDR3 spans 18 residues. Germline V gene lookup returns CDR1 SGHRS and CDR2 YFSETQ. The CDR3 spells CASSLDGSGVPLKETQYF. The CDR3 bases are TGCGCCAGCAGCTTGGATGGCTCCGGGGTCCCCCTGAAAGAGACCCAGTACTTC.

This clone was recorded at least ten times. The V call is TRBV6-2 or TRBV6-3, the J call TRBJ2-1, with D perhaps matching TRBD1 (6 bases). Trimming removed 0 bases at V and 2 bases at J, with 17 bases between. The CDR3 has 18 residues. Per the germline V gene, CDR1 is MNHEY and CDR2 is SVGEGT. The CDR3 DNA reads TGTGCCAGCAGTTACTCGATGCAGGGGAGTGGCGCCTACAATGAGCAGTTCTTC. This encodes CASSYSMQGSGAYNEQFF.